A single sample is the source of the 9 T cell receptor beta chains below, sequenced in a study of cytomegalovirus exposure and HLA in healthy donors. PCR primers comprised 60 Vbeta and 13 Jbeta primers. Generated by immunoSEQ multiplex PCR, the TCRdb table keeps only in-frame clones and is missing some. The sample yields roughly 92,000 clones, about 86% seen once. Sequencing was performed on PBMCs. All receptors come from a woman in her sixties or seventies in good health and CMV-seropositive.

The rearrangement uses TRBV27 and TRBJ2-1; TRBD1 is a possible D gene (6 bases). CDR1 is MNHEY and CDR2 is SMNVEV in the germline V gene (reference sequence). V shed 6 bases and J shed 0 bases, with 18 bases lying between them. This CDR3 is built from 17 residues. The CDR3: CASRALGGVSSYNEQFF. The DNA of the CDR3 is TGTGCCAGCAGGGCCCTTGGGGGCGTTAGCTCCTACAATGAGCAGTTCTTC.

V gene TRBV15 combines with J gene TRBJ1-2, with TRBD1 matching over 8 bases. The CDR3 consists of 14 residues. CDR1 is LNHNV, CDR2 YYDKDF, per germline (reference sequence). Unmatched junction bases numbered 7, after V lost 3 bases and J lost 7 bases. CDR3 amino acids: CATSSSGGSFGYTF. CDR3 DNA: TGTGCCACCAGCAGCTCAGGGGGCTCGTTTGGCTACACCTTC.

The genes are TRBV5-8 and TRBJ2-5, with unresolved D. Judging by the DNA end, TRBJ2-7 fits better; the J call may be wrong. The CDR3 totals 12 residues. Germline values: CDR1 SGHTS, CDR2 YDEGEE. This chain's CDR3 is CASSLEPYEQYF. The CDR3 region has the DNA TGTGCCAGCAGCTTGGAACCCTACGAGCAGTACTTC.

This chain links TRBV28 with TRBJ2-1; D gene uncertain. The CDR3 totals 13 residues. Looked up from germline, CDR1 is MDHEN and CDR2 is SYDVKM. Trimming left V 3 bases short and J 4 bases short, with 7 bases between. The CDR3 is CASSFMRYNEQFF. The CDR3 nucleotides are TGTGCCAGCAGTTTTATGAGGTACAATGAGCAGTTCTTC.

The chain carries TRBV29-1 and TRBJ2-7; possibly TRBD2 for D (5 bases). The CDR3 spans 14 residues. Trimming pared 7 bases from V and 0 bases from J, leaving 16 bases between. Per germline, CDR1 SQVTM and CDR2 ANQGSEA. CDR3 amino acids: CSGGYSGSSYEQYF. The CDR3 DNA sequence: TGCAGCGGCGGCTATAGTGGGAGCTCCTACGAGCAGTACTTC.

The chain combines TRBV9 with TRBJ1-1, with TRBD1 matching over 7 bases. The length of the CDR3 is 14 residues. With V trimmed by 6 bases and J by 4 bases, 9 bases remained unmatched. From germline, CDR1 is SGDLS and CDR2 YYNGEE. Here the CDR3 DNA reads TGTGCCAGCAACCCGACAGGGTTGGGCACTGAAGCTTTCTTT. This sequence encodes CASNPTGLGTEAFF.

V gene TRBV4-1 combines with J gene TRBJ1-4; 8 bases fit TRBD1. Germline assignment: CDR1 MGHRA and CDR2 YSYEKL. The CDR3 consists of 16 residues. With V trimmed by 3 bases and J by 8 bases, 11 bases remained unmatched. The CDR3 region is CASSQGNGQGREKLFF. CDR3 in DNA: TGCGCCAGCAGCCAGGGGAACGGACAGGGTCGGGAAAAACTGTTTTTT.

CDR3 residues: CASSVETSRGTQYF. DNA of the CDR3: TGTGCCAGCAGCGTAGAGACTTCAAGGGGTACGCAGTATTTT. This chain joins TRBV9 and TRBJ2-3, with a weak D call TRBD1 (5 bases). Germline V gene data show CDR1 as SGDLS and CDR2 as YYNGEE. The CDR3 sequence is 14 residues long. V lost 0 bases and J 8 bases, leaving 13 bases between the germline ends.

V and J are TRBV30 and TRBJ2-7; weak D call: TRBD2 (5 bases). The germline V gene has CDR1 GTSNPN and CDR2 SVGIG (reference sequence). The CDR3 is made up of 12 amino acids. Between the trimmed V and J ends, which lost 1 base and 7 bases, there was a span of 11 bases. This CDR3 reads CAWSGGFEEQYF. CDR3 bases: TGTGCCTGGAGTGGAGGGTTTGAGGAGCAGTACTTC.